This TCR beta chain comes out of a study of T cells in Graves' hyperthyroidism and ophthalmopathy. In the study overall: Any treatment followed the collection of peripheral blood at initial diagnosis.

The source of the PBMCs was 10 ml of fresh peripheral blood. Germline V gene sequence: CDR1 LNHDA, CDR2 SQIVND (reference sequence). CDR3 length equals 14 residues. Trimming cost V 7 bases and J 14 bases; bases outside gene matches: 14. Amplification of TCR beta CDR3 regions used RNA as the template. The TCR CDR3 was amplified in a first-round RT-PCR using the HTBI primer set. TCRdb reprocessed the multiplex PCR reads with MiXCR, giving one entry per CDR3 protein. The sample has roughly 100,000 distinct CDR3 sequences, 47% seen once; the top ten hold approximately 30%. The rearrangement links TRBV19 to TRBJ1-6, with TRBD1 matching over 7 bases. This clonotype was sampled from a man aged 35 to 55 with Graves' hyperthyroidism. Sequenced: blood. CDR3 DNA sequence: TGTGCCAGTACACCCGGGACAGTTGAGGGGGCCCTCCACTTT. This translates into CASTPGTVEGALHF.